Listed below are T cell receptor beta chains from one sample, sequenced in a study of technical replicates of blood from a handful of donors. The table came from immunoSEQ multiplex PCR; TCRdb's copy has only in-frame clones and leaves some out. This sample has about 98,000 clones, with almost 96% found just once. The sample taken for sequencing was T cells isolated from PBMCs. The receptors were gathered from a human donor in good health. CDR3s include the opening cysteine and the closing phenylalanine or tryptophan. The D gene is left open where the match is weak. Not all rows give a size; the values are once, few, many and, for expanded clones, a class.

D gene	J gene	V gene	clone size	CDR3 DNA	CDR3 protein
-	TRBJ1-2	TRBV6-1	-	TGTGCCAGCAGTACGGACCTAGCGGACTATGGCTACACCTTC	CASSTDLADYGYTF
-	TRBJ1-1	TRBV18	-	TGTGCCAGCTCACCTCAGGGGCCGAACACTGAAGCTTTCTTT	CASSPQGPNTEAFF
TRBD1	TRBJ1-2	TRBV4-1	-	TGCGCCAGCAGCCGGGGACAGGGGAGAGGCTATGGCTACACCTTC	CASSRGQGRGYGYTF
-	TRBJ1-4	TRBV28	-	TGTGCCAGCAGTTTATCAGGGGCCGCAACTAATGAAAAACTGTTTTTT	CASSLSGAATNEKLFF
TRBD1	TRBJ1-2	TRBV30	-	TGTGCCGGTTACAGGGGGCCCTATGGCTACACCTTC	CAGYRGPYGYTF
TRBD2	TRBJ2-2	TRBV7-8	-	TGTGCCAGCAGCCGAACCGGGACTAGCGGAGCAACCGGGGAGCTGTTTTTT	CASSRTGTSGATGELFF
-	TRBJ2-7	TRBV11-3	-	TGTGCCAGCAGCTTACCCAGGGGCTCCTACGAGCAGTACTTC	CASSLPRGSYEQYF
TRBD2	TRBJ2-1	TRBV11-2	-	TGTGCCAGCAGCTTAGATCGAGTAGCGGGTACTGAGCAGTTCTTC	CASSLDRVAGTEQFF
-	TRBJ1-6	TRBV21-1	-	TGTGCCAGCAGCAAATTAGGGTACAGGGTTAAGGTCCCACCCCTCCACTTT	CASSKLGYRVKVPPLHF
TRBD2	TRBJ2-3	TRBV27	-	TGTGCCAGTAGCGGGGGGAGCACAGATACGCAGTATTTT	CASSGGSTDTQYF
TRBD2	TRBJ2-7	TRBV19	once	TGTGCCAGTTCGGGGGGTGGCGGACGGGAGCAGTACTTC	CASSGGGGREQYF
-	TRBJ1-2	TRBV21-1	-	TGTGCCAGCAGCCCTCACCGAGGACAGCCACGCTCTTATGGCTACACCTTC	CASSPHRGQPRSYGYTF
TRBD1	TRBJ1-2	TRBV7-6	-	TGTGCCAGCAGCCAGAGAAATTACAGGGGCTATGGCTACACCTTC	CASSQRNYRGYGYTF
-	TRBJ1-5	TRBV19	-	TGTGCCAGTAGTATAGAGGGCTATCAGCCCCAGCATTTT	CASSIEGYQPQHF
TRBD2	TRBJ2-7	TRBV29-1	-	TGCAGCGTTGAGGGTACTAGCGGAGCCTTCTACGAGCAGTACTTC	CSVEGTSGAFYEQYF
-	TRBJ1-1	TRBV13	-	TGTGCCAGCAGCTTATATTCGAGCAGTGGACTCACTGAAGCTTTCTTT	CASSLYSSSGLTEAFF
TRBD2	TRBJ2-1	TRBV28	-	TGTGCCTGCTTAGCGGGCTCCTTTTACAATGAGCAGTTCTTC	CACLAGSFYNEQFF
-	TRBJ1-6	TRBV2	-	TGTGCCAGCCAGCGGAATTCACCCCTCCACTTT	CASQRNSPLHF
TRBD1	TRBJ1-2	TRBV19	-	TGTGCCAGTAGTATCTCGTGGGACAGGGGGTATGGCTACACCTTC	CASSISWDRGYGYTF
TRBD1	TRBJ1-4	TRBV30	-	TGTGCCTGGAGTGTAATTGGTTTTGGGACAGGCTCTTTTGTAAAACTGTTTTTT	CAWSVIGFGTGSFVKLFF
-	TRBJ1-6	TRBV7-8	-	TGTGCCAGCAGCTTACCCCCCGGCGGCCAAATTTCACCCCTCCACTTT	CASSLPPGGQISPLHF
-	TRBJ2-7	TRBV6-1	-	TGTGCCAGCAGGTCAAAGGTACCCCGAAGGGGGGAGCAGTACTTC	CASRSKVPRRGEQYF
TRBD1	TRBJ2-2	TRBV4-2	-	TGTGCCAGCAGCAAGGGGACAGACTACACCGGGGAGCTGTTTTTT	CASSKGTDYTGELFF
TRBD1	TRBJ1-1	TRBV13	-	TGTGCCAGCAGCTTAGGCGGCCAGGGGGCCGGTGAAGCTTTCTTT	CASSLGGQGAGEAFF
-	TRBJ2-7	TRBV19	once	TGTGCCACCTCCCTAGACAGCTCCTACGAGCAGTACTTC	CATSLDSSYEQYF
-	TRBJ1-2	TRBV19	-	TGTGCCACCTCGAGGCAGGGCTATGGCTACACCTTC	CATSRQGYGYTF
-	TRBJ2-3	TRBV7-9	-	TGTGCCAGCAGCCCCTGGTGGGCTAGCAGAAGTCTTGATACGCAGTATTTT	CASSPWWASRSLDTQYF
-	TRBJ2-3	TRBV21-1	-	TGTGCCAGCAGCATAGGGTGCGGAACTAGCGGCACAGATACGCAGTATTTT	CASSIGCGTSGTDTQYF
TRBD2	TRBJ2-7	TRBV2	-	TGTGCCAGCAGTGGTCCGCGGGAGGGGGGCTCCTACGAGCAGTACTTC	CASSGPREGGSYEQYF